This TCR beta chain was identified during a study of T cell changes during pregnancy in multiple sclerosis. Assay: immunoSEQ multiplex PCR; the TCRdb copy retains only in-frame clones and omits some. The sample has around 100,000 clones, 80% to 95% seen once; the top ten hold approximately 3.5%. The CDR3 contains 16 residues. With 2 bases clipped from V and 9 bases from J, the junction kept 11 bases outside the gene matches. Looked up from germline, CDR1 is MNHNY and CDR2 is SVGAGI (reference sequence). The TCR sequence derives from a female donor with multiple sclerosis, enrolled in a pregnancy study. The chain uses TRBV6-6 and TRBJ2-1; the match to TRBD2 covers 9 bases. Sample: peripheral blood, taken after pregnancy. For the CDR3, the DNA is TGTGCCAGCAGTTACGCCATGGCGGGGGGGCCGGGTGAGCAGTTCTTC. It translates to CASSYAMAGGPGEQFF.